This T cell receptor beta chain was captured by sequencing in a study of response to subunit inactivated influenza vaccine. TCRdb called the RT-PCR reads again in MiXCR, with one record for every CDR3 protein. The sample carries about 540,000 distinct CDR3 sequences, 11% to 15% recorded once. Study results and limitations: Every seasonal influenza vaccination brings in few new T cells, the authors suggested.

V shed 4 bases and J 4 bases; nucleotides not matched to a gene: 3. This CDR3 region has 14 residues. The germline CDR1 and CDR2 sequences are SGDLS and YYNGEE. This clonotype was observed a handful of times. Its specificity is unknown. The rearrangement links TRBV9 to TRBJ2-5; 11 bases agree with TRBD2. Sample: PBMCs from blood, taken about 12 days after vaccination. The TCR was taken from a man in his fifties or sixties who received an inactivated influenza vaccine. The CDR3 sequence is CASSIGLAGETQYF. CDR3 in DNA: TGTGCCAGCAGCATAGGACTAGCGGGAGAGACCCAGTACTTC.